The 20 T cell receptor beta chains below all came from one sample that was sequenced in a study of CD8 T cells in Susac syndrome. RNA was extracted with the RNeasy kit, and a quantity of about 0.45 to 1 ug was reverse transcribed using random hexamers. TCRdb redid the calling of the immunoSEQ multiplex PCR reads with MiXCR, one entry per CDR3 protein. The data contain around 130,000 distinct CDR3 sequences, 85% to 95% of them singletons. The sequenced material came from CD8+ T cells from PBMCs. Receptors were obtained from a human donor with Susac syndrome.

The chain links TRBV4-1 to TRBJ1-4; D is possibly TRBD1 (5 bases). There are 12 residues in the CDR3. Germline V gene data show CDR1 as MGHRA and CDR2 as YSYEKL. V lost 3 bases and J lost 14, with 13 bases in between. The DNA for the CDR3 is TGCGCCAGCAGCCAGGACACGAGGATGCTGTTTTTT. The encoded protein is CASSQDTRMLFF.

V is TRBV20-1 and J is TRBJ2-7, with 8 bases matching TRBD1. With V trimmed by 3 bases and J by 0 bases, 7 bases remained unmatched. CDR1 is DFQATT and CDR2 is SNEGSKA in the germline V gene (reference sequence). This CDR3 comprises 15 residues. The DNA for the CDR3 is TGCAGTGCTAGGAATACAGGGGGTTCCTCCTACGAGCAGTACTTC. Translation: CSARNTGGSSYEQYF.

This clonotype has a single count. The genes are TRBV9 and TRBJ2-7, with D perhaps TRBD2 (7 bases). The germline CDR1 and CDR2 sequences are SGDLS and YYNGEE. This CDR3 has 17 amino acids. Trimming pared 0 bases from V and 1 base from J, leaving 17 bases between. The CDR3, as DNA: TGTGCCAGCAGCGTAGGGGGGGGGCAGGGCCCTTCCTACGAGCAGTACTTC. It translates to CASSVGGGQGPSYEQYF.

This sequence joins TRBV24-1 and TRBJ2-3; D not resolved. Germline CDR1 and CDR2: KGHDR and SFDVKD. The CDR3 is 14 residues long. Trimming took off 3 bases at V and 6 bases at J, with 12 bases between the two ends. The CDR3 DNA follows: TGTGCCACCAGTGATCTGAGGAGCGCCGATACGCAGTATTTT. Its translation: CATSDLRSADTQYF.

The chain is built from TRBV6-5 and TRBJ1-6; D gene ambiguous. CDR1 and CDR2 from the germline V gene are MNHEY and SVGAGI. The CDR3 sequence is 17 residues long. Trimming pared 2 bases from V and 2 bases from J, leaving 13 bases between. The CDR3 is CASSYSEIATYNSPLHF. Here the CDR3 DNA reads TGTGCCAGCAGTTACAGCGAGATTGCTACCTATAATTCACCCCTCCACTTT.

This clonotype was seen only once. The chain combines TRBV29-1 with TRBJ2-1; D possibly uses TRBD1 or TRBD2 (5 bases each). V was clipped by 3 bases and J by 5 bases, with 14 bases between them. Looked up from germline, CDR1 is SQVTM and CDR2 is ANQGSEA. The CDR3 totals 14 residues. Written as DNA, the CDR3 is TGCAGCGTTGATTGGGACCTGGACCACAATGAGCAGTTCTTC. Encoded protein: CSVDWDLDHNEQFF.

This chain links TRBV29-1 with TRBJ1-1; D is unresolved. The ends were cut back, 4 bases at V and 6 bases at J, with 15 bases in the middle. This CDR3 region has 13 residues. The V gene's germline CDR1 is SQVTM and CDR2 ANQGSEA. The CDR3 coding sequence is TGCAGCGTTGGAGTGCGGGAATTAGCTGAAGCTTTCTTT. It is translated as CSVGVRELAEAFF.

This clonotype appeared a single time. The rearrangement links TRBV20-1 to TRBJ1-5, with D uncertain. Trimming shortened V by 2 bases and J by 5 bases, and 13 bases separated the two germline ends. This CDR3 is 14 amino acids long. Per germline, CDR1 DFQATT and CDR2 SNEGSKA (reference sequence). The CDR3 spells CSARRRGGDQPQHF. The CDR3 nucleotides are TGCAGTGCTAGAAGACGTGGCGGAGATCAGCCCCAGCATTTT.

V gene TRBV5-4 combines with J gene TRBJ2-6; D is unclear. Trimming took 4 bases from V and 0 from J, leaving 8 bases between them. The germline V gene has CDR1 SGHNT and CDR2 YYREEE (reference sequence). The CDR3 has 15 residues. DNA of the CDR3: TGTGCCAGCAGCCCCGACAACTCTGGGGCCAACGTCCTGACTTTC. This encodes CASSPDNSGANVLTF.

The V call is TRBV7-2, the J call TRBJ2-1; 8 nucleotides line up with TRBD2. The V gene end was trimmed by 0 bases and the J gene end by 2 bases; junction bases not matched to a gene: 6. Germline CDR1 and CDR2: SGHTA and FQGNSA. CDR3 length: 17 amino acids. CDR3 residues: CASSLAPSGHTYNEQFF. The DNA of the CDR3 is TGTGCCAGCAGCTTAGCGCCTAGCGGGCATACCTACAATGAGCAGTTCTTC.

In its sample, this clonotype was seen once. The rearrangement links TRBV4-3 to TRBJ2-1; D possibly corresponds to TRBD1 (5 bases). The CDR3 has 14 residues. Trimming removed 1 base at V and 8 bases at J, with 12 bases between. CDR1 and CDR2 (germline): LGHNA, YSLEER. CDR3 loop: CASSQGTRRDEQFF. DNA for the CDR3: TGCGCCAGCAGCCAAGGGACAAGACGGGATGAGCAGTTCTTC.

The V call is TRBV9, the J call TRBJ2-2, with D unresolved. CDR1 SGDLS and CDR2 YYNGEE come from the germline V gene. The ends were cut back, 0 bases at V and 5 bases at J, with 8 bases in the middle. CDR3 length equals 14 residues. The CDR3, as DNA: TGTGCCAGCAGCGTAGTGTTCCCGACCGGGGAGCTGTTTTTT. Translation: CASSVVFPTGELFF.

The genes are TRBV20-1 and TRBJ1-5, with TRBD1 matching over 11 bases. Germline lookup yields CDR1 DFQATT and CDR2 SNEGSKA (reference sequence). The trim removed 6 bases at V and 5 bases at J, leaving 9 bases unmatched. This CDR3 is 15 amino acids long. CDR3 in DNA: TGCAGTGCCAACACGGGACAGGGGGGCTATCAGCCCCAGCATTTT. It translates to CSANTGQGGYQPQHF.

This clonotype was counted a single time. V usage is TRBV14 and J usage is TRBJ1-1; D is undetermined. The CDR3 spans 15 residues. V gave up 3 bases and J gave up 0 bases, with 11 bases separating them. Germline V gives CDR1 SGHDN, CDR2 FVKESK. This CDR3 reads CASSQRMGMNTEAFF. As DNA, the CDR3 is TGTGCCAGCAGCCAGCGGATGGGGATGAACACTGAAGCTTTCTTT.

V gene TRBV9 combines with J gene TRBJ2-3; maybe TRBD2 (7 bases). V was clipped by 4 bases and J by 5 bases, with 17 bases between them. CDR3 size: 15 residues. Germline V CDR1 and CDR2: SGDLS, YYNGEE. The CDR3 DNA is TGTGCCAGCAGCCTAATAGGCGGGGGCGTAGATACGCAGTATTTT. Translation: CASSLIGGGVDTQYF.

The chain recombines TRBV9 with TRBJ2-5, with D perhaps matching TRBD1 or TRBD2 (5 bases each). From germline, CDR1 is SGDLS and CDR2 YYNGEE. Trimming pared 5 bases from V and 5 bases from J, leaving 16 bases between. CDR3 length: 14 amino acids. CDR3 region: CASSPPRGGETQYF. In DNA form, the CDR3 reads TGTGCCAGCAGTCCACCCCGGGGCGGGGAGACCCAGTACTTC.

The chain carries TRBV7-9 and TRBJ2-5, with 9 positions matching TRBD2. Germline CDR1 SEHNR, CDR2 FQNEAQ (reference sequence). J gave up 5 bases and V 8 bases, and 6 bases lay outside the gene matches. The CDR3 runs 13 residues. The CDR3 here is CASSQRGAETQYF. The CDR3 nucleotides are TGTGCCAGCTCCCAGCGGGGGGCGGAGACCCAGTACTTC.

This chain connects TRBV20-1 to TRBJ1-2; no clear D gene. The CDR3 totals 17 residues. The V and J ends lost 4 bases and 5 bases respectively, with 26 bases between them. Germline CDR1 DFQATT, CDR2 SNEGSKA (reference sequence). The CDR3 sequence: CSAMAFEVGGGRYGYTF. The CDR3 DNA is TGCAGTGCTATGGCCTTTGAGGTGGGAGGCGGAAGGTATGGCTACACCTTC.

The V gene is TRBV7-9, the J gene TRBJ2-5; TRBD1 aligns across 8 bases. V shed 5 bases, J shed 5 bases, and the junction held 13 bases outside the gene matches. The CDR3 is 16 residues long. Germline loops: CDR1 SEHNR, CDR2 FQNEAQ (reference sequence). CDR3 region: CASSTRPGQGRETQYF. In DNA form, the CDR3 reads TGTGCCAGCAGCACAAGACCCGGACAGGGCAGGGAGACCCAGTACTTC. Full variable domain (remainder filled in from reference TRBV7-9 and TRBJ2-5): DTGVSQNPRHKITKRGQNVTFRCDPISEHNRLYWYRQTLGQGPEFLTYFQNEAQLEKSRLLSDRFSAERPKGSFSTLEIQRTEQGDSAMYLCASSTRPGQGRETQYFGPGTRLLVL.

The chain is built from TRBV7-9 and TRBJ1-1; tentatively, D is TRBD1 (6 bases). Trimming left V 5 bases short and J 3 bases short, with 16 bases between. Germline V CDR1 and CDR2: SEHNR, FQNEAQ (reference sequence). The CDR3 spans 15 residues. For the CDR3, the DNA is TGTGCCAGCAGCCCACAGGGCGGGTCGGACACTGAAGCTTTCTTT. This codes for CASSPQGGSDTEAFF.